The 11 T cell receptor beta chains listed next were all sequenced from one sample in a study of T cell responses to AZD1222 COVID-19 vaccine. TCRdb's table, derived via immunoSEQ multiplex PCR, lists solely in-frame clones and lacks some. The data hold 99,000 or so clones, with about 81% observed a single time. The specimen comprised peripheral blood, sampled on day 0 of AZD1222 vaccination. The receptors here all came from an adult in good health.

The genes are TRBV11-2 and TRBJ2-7; 10 nucleotides match TRBD2. This CDR3 is 12 amino acids long. Germline V lookup: CDR1 SGHAT, CDR2 FQNNGV. The V gene end was trimmed by 8 bases and the J gene end by 6 bases; junction bases not matched to a gene: 4. The CDR3 protein is CASERGGREQYF. As DNA, the CDR3 is TGTGCCAGCGAGCGGGGGGGCCGCGAGCAGTACTTC.

This clone was found a few times. The genes are TRBV18 and TRBJ1-2; a weak D match, TRBD1 (6 bases). Germline CDR1 KGHSH, CDR2 LQKENI. Trimming pared 2 bases from V and 11 bases from J, leaving 12 bases between. The CDR3 totals 12 residues. The CDR3 DNA is TGTGCCAGCTCACCAGGGGGCGGAAGTTACACCTTC. Translation gives CASSPGGGSYTF.

V and J are TRBV14 and TRBJ2-5; 9 bases map to TRBD2. There are 15 residues in the CDR3. The J segment lost 5 bases and the V segment lost 1 base, leaving 5 bases of the junction unmatched. Germline CDR1 reads SGHDN; CDR2 reads FVKESK. This chain's CDR3 is CASSQVSLAGETQYF. The CDR3 bases are TGTGCCAGCAGCCAAGTATCCCTAGCGGGGGAGACCCAGTACTTC. The full variable domain, its missing parts supplied by reference TRBV14 and TRBJ2-5, is EAGVTQFPSHSVIEKGQTVTLRCDPISGHDNLYWYRRVMGKEIKFLLHFVKESKQDESGMPNNRFLAERTGGTYSTLKVQPAELEDSGVYFCASSQVSLAGETQYFGPGTRLLVL.

The chain has TRBV9 and TRBJ2-2; D ambiguous. Deletions cut 3 bases from V and 6 bases from J, with 3 bases between. This CDR3 is 11 amino acids long. Germline V lookup: CDR1 SGDLS, CDR2 YYNGEE. The DNA for the CDR3 is TGTGCCAGCAGCGAATCCGGGGAGCTGTTTTTT. As protein: CASSESGELFF.

This chain connects TRBV7-8 to TRBJ1-2, with unresolved D. This CDR3 is 16 amino acids long. Germline V gene sequence: CDR1 SGHVS, CDR2 FQNEAQ. Trimming pared 2 bases from V and 2 bases from J, leaving 15 bases between. Here the CDR3 reads CASSLLGSSTNYGYTF. CDR3 sequence (DNA): TGTGCCAGCAGCTTACTTGGGTCGAGCACCAACTATGGCTACACCTTC.

The chain uses TRBV19 and TRBJ1-5; a weak D match, TRBD1 (5 bases). The length of the CDR3 is 15 residues. Germline lookup yields CDR1 LNHDA and CDR2 SQIVND (reference sequence). The V end lost 5 bases, the J end lost 3 bases, and 14 bases lay between the germline ends. The CDR3 DNA reads as TGTGCCAGTAGTGCCATTGGACAAAACAATCAGCCCCAGCATTTT. It specifies CASSAIGQNNQPQHF. Together with reference TRBV19 and TRBJ1-5, the CDR3 gives the full variable domain: DGGITQSPKYLFRKEGQNVTLSCEQNLNHDAMYWYRQDPGQGLRLIYYSQIVNDFQKGDIAEGYSVSREKKESFPLTVTSAQKNPTAFYLCASSAIGQNNQPQHFGDGTRLSIL.

The chain couples TRBV29-1 to TRBJ1-1; possible D gene TRBD1, 6 bases. Germline V lookup: CDR1 SQVTM, CDR2 ANQGSEA. V lost 1 base, J lost 3 bases, and 18 bases lay in between. The CDR3 has 16 amino acids. The CDR3 nucleotides are TGCAGCGTTGAAGGAGAACAGGGACGTTGGGACACTGAAGCTTTCTTT. Translating it yields CSVEGEQGRWDTEAFF.

This rearrangement joins TRBV19 to TRBJ1-2; D is uncertain. Trimming stripped 3 bases from V and 0 bases from J, with 17 bases between. This CDR3 region has 17 residues. Germline V CDR1 and CDR2: LNHDA, SQIVND (reference sequence). DNA for the CDR3: TGTGCCAGTAGTATGCCGGCCCCGGGAAGGGCTAACTATGGCTACACCTTC. It codes for CASSMPAPGRANYGYTF.

The chain recombines TRBV29-1 with TRBJ2-6; 9 nucleotides match TRBD1. The CDR3 spans 17 residues. The J segment lost 1 base and the V segment lost 6 bases, leaving 10 bases of the junction unmatched. Germline CDR1 SQVTM, CDR2 ANQGSEA. CDR3 coding DNA: TGCAGCGTGCAATGGACAGGGGAGGATTCTGGGGCCAACGTCCTGACTTTC. Translated: CSVQWTGEDSGANVLTF. Full variable domain (remainder filled in from reference TRBV29-1 and TRBJ2-6): SAVISQKPSRDICQRGTSLTIQCQVDSQVTMMFWYRQQPGQSLTLIATANQGSEATYESGFVIDKFPISRPNLTFSTLTVSNMSPEDSSIYLCSVQWTGEDSGANVLTFGAGSRLTVL.

This clone was seen only once. The chain links TRBV7-8 to TRBJ2-2, with D perhaps matching TRBD1 (5 bases). Trimming shortened V by 5 bases and J by 5 bases, and 12 bases separated the two germline ends. Germline V gene lookup returns CDR1 SGHVS and CDR2 FQNEAQ. There are 14 residues in the CDR3. This chain's CDR3 is CASSPRTFTGELFF. CDR3 DNA sequence: TGTGCCAGCAGCCCGCGGACATTTACCGGGGAGCTGTTTTTT.

The sample holds one count of this clone. The chain combines TRBV5-1 with TRBJ2-1, with 7 bases fitting TRBD2. Per the germline V gene, CDR1 is SGHRS and CDR2 is YFSETQ. J was trimmed by 6 bases and V by 5 bases; bases with no gene match: 8. The CDR3 contains 14 residues. The CDR3, as DNA: TGCGCCAGCAGAGACGGGAGGACGTCCAATGAGCAGTTCTTC. It yields the protein CASRDGRTSNEQFF.